This TCR beta chain was observed in a study of T cell responses to AZD1222 COVID-19 vaccine. Sequencing was performed with immunoSEQ multiplex PCR; in TCRdb, only in-frame clones are kept and a portion is missing. Of around 150,000 clones listed, about 92% are singletons. Broader study findings: Reportedly, close to half of spike-specific TCRs are directed against unmutated variant regions. The breadth and depth of Spike-specific TCRs increased once two AZD1222 doses had been given. Only five to seven AZD1222 recipients were seropositive at baseline.

This clone was seen a single time. The target antigen is unknown. CDR1 is MNHEY, CDR2 SVGAGI, per germline. CDR3 length: 13 amino acids. Germline trimming cut 2 bases from V and 7 bases from J; bases unmatched to any gene: 4. The TCR originated in an adult who received the AZD1222 COVID-19 vaccine. The chain carries TRBV6-5 and TRBJ1-2; 7 nucleotides align to TRBD1. Sample: peripheral blood, taken 28 days after the second AZD1222 dose. CDR3 protein: CASSYPGTAGYTF. Written as DNA, the CDR3 is TGTGCCAGCAGTTACCCCGGGACAGCTGGCTACACCTTC.